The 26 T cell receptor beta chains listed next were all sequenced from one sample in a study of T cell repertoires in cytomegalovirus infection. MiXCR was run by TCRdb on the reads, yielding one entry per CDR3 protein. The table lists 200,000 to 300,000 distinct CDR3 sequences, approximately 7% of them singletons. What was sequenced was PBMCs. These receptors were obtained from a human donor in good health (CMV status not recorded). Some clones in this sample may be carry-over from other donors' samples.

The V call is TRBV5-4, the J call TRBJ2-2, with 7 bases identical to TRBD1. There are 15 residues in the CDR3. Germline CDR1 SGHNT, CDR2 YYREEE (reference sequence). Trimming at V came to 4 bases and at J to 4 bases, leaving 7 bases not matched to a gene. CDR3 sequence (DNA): TGTGCCAGCAGCCTAAAGACAGGGATCACCGGGGAGCTGTTTTTT. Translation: CASSLKTGITGELFF. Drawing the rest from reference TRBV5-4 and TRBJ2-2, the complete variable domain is ETGVTQSPTHLIKTRGQQVTLRCSSQSGHNTVSWYQQALGQGPQFIFQYYREEENGRGNFPPRFSGLQFPNYSSELNVNALELDDSALYLCASSLKTGITGELFFGEGSRLTVL.

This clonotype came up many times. CDR3 in amino acids: CASSISGQLSGNTIYF. The CDR3 DNA reads as TGTGCCAGCAGCATTTCGGGACAGCTCTCTGGAAACACCATATATTTT. The rearrangement uses TRBV12-3 or TRBV12-4 and TRBJ1-3; 7 positions match TRBD1. V lost 6 bases, J lost 0 bases, and 8 bases stayed unmatched. This CDR3 is built from 16 residues.

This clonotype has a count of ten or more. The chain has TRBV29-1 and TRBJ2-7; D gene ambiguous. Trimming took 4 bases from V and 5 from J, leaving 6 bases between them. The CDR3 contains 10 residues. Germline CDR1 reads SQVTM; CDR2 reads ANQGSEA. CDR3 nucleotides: TGCAGCGTTGGATCCAACGAGCAGTACTTC. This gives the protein CSVGSNEQYF.

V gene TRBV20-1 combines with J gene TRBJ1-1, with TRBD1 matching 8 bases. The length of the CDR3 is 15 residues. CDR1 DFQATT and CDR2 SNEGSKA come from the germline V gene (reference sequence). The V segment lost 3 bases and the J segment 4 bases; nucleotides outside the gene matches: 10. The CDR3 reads CSARTRDRGGTEAFF. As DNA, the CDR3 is TGCAGTGCTAGGACTAGAGACAGGGGAGGCACTGAAGCTTTCTTT.

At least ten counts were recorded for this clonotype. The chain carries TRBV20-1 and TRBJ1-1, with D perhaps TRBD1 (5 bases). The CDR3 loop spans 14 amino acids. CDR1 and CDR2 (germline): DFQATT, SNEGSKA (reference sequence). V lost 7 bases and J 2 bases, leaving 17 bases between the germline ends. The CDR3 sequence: CSVAPKGRNTEAFF. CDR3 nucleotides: TGCAGTGTCGCTCCGAAGGGGAGAAACACTGAAGCTTTCTTT.

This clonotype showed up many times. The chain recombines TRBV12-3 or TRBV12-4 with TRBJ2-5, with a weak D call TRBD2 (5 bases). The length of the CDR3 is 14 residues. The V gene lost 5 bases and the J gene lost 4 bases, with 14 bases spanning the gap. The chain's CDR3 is CASSPETSGETQYF. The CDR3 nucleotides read TGTGCCAGCAGTCCAGAGACAAGCGGAGAGACCCAGTACTTC.

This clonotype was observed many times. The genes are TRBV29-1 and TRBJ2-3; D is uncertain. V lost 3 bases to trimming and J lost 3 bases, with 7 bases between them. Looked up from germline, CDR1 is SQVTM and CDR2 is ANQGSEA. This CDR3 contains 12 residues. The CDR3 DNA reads TGCAGCGTTGACCCCGGGACAGATACGCAGTATTTT. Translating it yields CSVDPGTDTQYF.

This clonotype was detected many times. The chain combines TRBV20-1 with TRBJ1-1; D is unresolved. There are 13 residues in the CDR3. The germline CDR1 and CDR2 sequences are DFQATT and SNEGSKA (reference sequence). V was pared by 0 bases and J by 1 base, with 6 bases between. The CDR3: CSAREDPNTEAFF. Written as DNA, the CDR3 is TGCAGTGCTAGAGAGGACCCGAACACTGAAGCTTTCTTT.

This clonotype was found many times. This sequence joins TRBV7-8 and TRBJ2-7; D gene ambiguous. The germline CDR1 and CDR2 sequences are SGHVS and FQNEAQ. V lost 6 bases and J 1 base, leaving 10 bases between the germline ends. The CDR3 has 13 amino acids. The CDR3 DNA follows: TGTGCCAGCAGAGGCAGGCTATCCTACGAGCAGTACTTC. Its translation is CASRGRLSYEQYF.

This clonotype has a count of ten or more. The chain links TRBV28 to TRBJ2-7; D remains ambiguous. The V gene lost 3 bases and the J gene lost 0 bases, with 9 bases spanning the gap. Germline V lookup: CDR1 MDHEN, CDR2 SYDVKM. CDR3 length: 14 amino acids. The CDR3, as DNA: TGTGCCAGCAGTTTCCTCCTATCCTCCTACGAGCAGTACTTC. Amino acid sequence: CASSFLLSSYEQYF.

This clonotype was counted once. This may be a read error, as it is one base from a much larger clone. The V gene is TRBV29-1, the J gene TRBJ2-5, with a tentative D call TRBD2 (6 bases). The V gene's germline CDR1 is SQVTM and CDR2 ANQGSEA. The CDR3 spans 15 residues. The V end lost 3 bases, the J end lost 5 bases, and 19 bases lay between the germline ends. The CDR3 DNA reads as TGCAGCGTTGAGGAACGCGGGGTGGCCCTGGAGACCCAGTACTTC. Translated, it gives CSVEERGVALETQYF.

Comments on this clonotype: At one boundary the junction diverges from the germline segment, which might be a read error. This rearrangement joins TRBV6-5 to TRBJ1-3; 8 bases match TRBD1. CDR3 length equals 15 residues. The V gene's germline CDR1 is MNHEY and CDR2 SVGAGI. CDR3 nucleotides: TGTGCCAGCGGTTACAGGGGGAGCTCTGGAAACACCATATATTTT. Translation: CASGYRGSSGNTIYF.

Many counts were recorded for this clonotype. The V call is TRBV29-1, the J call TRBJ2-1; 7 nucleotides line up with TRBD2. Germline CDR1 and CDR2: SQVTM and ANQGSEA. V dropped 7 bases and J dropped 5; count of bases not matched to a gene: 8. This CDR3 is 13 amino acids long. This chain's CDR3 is CSGGGGRNNEQFF. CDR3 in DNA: TGCAGCGGGGGGGGGGGGAGAAACAATGAGCAGTTCTTC.

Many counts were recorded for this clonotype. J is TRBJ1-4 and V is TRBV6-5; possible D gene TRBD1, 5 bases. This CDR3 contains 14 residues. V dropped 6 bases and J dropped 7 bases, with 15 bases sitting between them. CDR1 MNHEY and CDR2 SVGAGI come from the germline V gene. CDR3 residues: CASRGTAGSEKLFF. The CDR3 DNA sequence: TGTGCCAGCAGGGGGACCGCAGGGAGTGAAAAACTGTTTTTT.

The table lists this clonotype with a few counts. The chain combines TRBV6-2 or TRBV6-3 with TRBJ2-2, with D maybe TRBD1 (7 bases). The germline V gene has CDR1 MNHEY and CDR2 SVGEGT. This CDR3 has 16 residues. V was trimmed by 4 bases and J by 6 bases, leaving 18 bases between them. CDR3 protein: CASSSDREATAGELFF. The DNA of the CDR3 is TGTGCCAGCAGTTCAGACAGGGAGGCAACGGCCGGGGAGCTGTTTTTT.

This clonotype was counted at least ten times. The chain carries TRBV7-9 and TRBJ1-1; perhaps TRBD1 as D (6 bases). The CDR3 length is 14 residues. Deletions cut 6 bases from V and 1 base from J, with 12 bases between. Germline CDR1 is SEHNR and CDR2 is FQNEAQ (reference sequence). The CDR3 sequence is CASSFEGGNTEAFF. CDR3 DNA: TGTGCCAGCAGTTTCGAAGGGGGGAACACTGAAGCTTTCTTT.

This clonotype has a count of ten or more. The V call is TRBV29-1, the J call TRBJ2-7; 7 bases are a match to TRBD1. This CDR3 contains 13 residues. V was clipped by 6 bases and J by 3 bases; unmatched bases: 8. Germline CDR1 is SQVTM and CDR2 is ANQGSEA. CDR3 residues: CSVGPGTVYEQYF. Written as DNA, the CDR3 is TGCAGCGTGGGGCCCGGGACAGTCTACGAGCAGTACTTC.

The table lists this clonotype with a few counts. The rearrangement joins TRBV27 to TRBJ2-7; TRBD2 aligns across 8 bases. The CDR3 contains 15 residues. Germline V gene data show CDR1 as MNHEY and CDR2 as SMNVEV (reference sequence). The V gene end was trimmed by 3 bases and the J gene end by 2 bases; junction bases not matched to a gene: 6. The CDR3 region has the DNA TGTGCCAGCAGTTTCGGGGGGGGGCGCCCCTACGAGCAGTACTTC. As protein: CASSFGGGRPYEQYF.

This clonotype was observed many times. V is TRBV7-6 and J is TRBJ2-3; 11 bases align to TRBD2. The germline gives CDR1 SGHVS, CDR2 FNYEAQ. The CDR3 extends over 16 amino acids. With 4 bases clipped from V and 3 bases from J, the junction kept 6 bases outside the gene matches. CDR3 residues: CASSSRLAGYTDTQYF. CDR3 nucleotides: TGTGCCAGCAGCTCTCGACTAGCGGGATATACAGATACGCAGTATTTT. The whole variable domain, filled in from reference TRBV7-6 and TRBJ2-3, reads GAGVSQSPRYKVTKRGQDVALRCDPISGHVSLYWYRQALGQGPEFLTYFNYEAQQDKSGLPNDRFSAERPEGSISTLTIQRTEQRDSAMYRCASSSRLAGYTDTQYFGPGTRLTVL.

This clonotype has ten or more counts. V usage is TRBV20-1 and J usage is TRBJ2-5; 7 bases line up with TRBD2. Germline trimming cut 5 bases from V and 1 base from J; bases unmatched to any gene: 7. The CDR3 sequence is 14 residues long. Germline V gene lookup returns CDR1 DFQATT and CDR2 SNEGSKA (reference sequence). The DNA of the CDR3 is TGCAGTGCTCTCAAGCTAGCGGCCCAAGAGACCCAGTACTTC. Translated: CSALKLAAQETQYF.

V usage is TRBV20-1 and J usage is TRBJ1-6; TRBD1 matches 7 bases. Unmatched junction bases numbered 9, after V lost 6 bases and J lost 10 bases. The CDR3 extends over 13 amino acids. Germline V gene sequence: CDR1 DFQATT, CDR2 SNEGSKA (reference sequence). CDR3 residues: CSAEDRVVSPLHF. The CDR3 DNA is TGCAGTGCCGAAGACAGGGTCGTCTCACCCCTCCACTTT.

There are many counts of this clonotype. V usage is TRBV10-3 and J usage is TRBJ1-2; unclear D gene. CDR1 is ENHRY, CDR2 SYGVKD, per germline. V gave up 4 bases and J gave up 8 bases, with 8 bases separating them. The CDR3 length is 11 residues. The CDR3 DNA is TGTGCCATCAGTGGAGCGGAAGGCTACACCTTC. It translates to CAISGAEGYTF.

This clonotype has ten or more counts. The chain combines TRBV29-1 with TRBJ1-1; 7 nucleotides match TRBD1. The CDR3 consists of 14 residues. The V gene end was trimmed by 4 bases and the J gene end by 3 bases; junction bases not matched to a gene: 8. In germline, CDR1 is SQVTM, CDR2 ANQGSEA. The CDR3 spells CSVGAGGLHTEAFF. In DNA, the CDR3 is TGCAGCGTTGGAGCAGGGGGTCTCCACACTGAAGCTTTCTTT.

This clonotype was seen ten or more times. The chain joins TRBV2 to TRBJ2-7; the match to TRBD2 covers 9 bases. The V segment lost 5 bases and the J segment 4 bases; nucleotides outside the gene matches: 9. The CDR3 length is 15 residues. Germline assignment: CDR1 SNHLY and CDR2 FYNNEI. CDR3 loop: CASSLKRGAGYEQYF. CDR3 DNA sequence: TGTGCCAGCAGTCTGAAGCGGGGGGCTGGTTACGAGCAGTACTTC. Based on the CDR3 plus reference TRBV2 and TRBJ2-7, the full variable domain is EPEVTQTPSHQVTQMGQEVILRCVPISNHLYFYWYRQILGQKVEFLVSFYNNEISEKSEIFDDQFSVERPDGSNFTLKIRSTKLEDSAMYFCASSLKRGAGYEQYFGPGTRLTVT.

The CDR3 nucleotides are TGTGCCAGCATTGAACCAGGGGGCCCTACTGAAGCTTTCTTT. Amino acids: CASIEPGGPTEAFF. This chain links TRBV28 with TRBJ1-1; 8 bases line up with TRBD1. CDR3 length: 14 residues. The germline CDR1 and CDR2 sequences are MDHEN and SYDVKM. V was pared by 7 bases and J by 5 bases, with 9 bases of the junction left unmatched.

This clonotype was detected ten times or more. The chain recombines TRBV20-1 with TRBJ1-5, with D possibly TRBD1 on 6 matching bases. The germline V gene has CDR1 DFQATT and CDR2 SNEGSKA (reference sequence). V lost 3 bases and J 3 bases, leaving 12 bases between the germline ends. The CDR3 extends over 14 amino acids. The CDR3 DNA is TGCAGTGCTAGGCGGGGGGCAGACAATCAGCCCCAGCATTTT. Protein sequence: CSARRGADNQPQHF.